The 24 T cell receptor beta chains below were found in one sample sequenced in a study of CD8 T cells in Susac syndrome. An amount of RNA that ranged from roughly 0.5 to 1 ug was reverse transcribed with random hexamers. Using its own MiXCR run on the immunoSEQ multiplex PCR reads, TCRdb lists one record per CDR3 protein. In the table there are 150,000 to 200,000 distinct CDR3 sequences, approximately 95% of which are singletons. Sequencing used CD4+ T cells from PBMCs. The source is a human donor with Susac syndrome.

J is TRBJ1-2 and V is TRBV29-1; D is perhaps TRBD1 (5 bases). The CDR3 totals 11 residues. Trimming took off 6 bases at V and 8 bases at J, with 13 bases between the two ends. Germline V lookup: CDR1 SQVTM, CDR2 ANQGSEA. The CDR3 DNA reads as TGCAGCGTCTCCAGCGAGGGGGGCTACACCTTC. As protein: CSVSSEGGYTF.

CDR3 region: CATSDLEGVFF. The CDR3 DNA reads as TGTGCCACCAGTGATTTGGAGGGAGTGTTTTTT. The genes are TRBV24-1 and TRBJ2-2; weak D call: TRBD2 (5 bases). From germline, CDR1 is KGHDR and CDR2 SFDVKD. V was trimmed by 0 bases and J by 15 bases, leaving 7 bases between them. The CDR3 has 11 amino acids.

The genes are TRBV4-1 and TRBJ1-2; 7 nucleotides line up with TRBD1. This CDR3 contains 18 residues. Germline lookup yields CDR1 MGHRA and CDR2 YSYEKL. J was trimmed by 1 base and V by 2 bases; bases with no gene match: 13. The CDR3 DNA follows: TGCGCCAGCAGCCAACCCGGGGGCCGACAGGGTGGTAACTATGGCTACACCTTC. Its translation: CASSQPGGRQGGNYGYTF.

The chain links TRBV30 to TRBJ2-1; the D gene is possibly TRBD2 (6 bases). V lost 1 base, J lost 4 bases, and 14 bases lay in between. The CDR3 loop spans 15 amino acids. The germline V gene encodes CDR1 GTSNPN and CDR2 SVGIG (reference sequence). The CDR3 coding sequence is TGTGCCTGGAGTGCCGCGCTAGCGAGATACAATGAGCAGTTCTTC. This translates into CAWSAALARYNEQFF.

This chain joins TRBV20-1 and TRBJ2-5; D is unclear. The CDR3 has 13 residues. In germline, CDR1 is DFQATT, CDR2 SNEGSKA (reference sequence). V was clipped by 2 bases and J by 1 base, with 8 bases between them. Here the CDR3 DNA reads TGCAGTGCTAGAAACAGACTCCAAGAGACCCAGTACTTC. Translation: CSARNRLQETQYF.

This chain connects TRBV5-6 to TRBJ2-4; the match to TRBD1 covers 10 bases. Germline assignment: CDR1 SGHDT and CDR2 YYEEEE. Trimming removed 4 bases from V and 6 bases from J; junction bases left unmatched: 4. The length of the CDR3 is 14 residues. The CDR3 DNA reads TGTGCCAGCAGCCCGGGACAGGGGACAAACATTCAGTACTTC. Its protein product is CASSPGQGTNIQYF. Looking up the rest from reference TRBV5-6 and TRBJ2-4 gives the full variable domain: DAGVTQSPTHLIKTRGQQVTLRCSPKSGHDTVSWYQQALGQGPQFIFQYYEEEERQRGNFPDRFSGHQFPNYSSELNVNALLLGDSALYLCASSPGQGTNIQYFGAGTRLSVL.

The CDR3 loop is CASSPNVDKNIQYF. CDR3 sequence (DNA): TGCGCCAGCAGCCCTAATGTGGACAAAAACATTCAGTACTTC. The chain joins TRBV5-1 to TRBJ2-4; D not certain. Trimming removed 4 bases from V and 3 bases from J, with 11 bases in between. CDR3 size: 14 residues. Germline V lookup: CDR1 SGHRS, CDR2 YFSETQ.

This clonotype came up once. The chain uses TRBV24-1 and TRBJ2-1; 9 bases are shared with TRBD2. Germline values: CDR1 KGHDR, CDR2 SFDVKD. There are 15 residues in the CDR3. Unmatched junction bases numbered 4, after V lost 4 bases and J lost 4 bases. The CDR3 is CATSDTTSGYNEQFF. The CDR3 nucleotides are TGTGCCACCAGTGACACGACTAGCGGATACAATGAGCAGTTCTTC.

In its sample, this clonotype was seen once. The CDR3 coding sequence is TGTGCCAGCAGCCAATACGAACCCGACGGCTACACCTTC. Translating gives CASSQYEPDGYTF. J is TRBJ1-2 and V is TRBV3-1; D remains unclear. The length of the CDR3 is 13 residues. Germline lookup yields CDR1 LGHDT and CDR2 YNNKEL (reference sequence). V lost 2 bases, J lost 8 bases, and 12 bases lay in between.

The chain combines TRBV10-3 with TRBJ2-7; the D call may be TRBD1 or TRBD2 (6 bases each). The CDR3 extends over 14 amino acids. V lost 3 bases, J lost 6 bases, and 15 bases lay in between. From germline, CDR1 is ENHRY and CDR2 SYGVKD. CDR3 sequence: CAISEVMGGGEQYV. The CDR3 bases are TGTGCCATCAGTGAAGTTATGGGGGGCGGCGAGCAGTACGTC.

The CDR3 nucleotides read TGCAGTGCCACACCGCTGGAGTCAGTCCACGAGCAGTACTTC. Translation gives CSATPLESVHEQYF. The chain couples TRBV20-1 to TRBJ2-7, with D unclear. The CDR3 is 14 residues long. The V end was cut by 6 bases, the J end by 5 bases, with 20 bases between. In germline, CDR1 is DFQATT, CDR2 SNEGSKA (reference sequence).

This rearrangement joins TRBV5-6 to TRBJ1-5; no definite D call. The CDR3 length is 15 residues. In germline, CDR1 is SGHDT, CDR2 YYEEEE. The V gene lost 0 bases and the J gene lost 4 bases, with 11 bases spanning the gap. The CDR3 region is CASSLVGQANQPQHF. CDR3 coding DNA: TGTGCCAGCAGCTTGGTTGGGCAGGCTAATCAGCCCCAGCATTTT.

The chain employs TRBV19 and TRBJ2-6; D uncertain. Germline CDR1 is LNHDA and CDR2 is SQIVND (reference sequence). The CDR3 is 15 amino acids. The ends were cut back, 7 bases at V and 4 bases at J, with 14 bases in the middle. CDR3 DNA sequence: TGTGCCAGTACAGATCCTTGGGGAGGGGCCAACGTCCTGACTTTC. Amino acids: CASTDPWGGANVLTF.

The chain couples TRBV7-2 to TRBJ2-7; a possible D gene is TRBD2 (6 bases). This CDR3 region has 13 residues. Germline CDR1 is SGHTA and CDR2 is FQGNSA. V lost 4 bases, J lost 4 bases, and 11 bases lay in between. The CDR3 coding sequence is TGTGCCAGCAGCTCCGTGGAGGGTTACGAGCAGTACTTC. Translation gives CASSSVEGYEQYF.

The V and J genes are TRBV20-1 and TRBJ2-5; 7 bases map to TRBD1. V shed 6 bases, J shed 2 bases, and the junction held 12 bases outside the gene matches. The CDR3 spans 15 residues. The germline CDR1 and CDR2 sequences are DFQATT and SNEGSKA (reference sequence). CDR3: CSAPQTGVRQETQYF. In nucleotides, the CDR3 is TGCAGTGCCCCCCAAACAGGGGTTAGGCAAGAGACCCAGTACTTC.

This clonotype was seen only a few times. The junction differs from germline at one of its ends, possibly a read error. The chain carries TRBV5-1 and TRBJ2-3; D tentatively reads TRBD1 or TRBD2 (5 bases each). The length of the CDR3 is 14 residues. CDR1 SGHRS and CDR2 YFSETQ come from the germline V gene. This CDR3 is CASSLGPSTDTQYF. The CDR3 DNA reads TGTGCCAGCAGTTTGGGACCTAGCACAGATACGCAGTATTTT.

CDR3 in DNA: TGTGCCAGCAGCTATGGACCGTGGGGCTACACCTTC. It translates to CASSYGPWGYTF. This sequence joins TRBV7-8 and TRBJ1-2; D remains unclear. V dropped 4 bases and J dropped 8 bases, with 11 bases sitting between them. The CDR3 loop spans 12 amino acids. CDR1 SGHVS and CDR2 FQNEAQ come from the germline V gene. The complete variable domain, with remaining parts taken from reference TRBV7-8 and TRBJ1-2, reads GAGVSQSPRYKVAKRGQDVALRCDPISGHVSLFWYQQALGQGPEFLTYFQNEAQLDKSGLPSDRFFAERPEGSVSTLKIQRTQQEDSAVYLCASSYGPWGYTFGSGTRLTVV.

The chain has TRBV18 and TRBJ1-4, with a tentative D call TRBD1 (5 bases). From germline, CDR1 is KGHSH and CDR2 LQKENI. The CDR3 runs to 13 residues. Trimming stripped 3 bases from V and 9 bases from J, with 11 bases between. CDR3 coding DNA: TGTGCCAGCTCACCGAACCGGGACCAAAAACTGTTTTTT. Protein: CASSPNRDQKLFF.

The CDR3 spells CSVEGYTF. The CDR3 DNA reads as TGCAGCGTTGAAGGCTACACCTTC. The V call is TRBV29-1, the J call TRBJ1-2; D remains unclear. The CDR3 spans 8 residues. Looked up from germline, CDR1 is SQVTM and CDR2 is ANQGSEA. V lost 1 base and J 9 bases, leaving 0 bases between the germline ends.

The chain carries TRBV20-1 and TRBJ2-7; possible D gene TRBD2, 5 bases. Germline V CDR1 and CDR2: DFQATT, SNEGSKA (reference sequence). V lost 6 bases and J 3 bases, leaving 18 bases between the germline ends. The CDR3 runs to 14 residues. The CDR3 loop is CSATSPGSNYEQYF. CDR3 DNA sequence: TGCAGTGCCACAAGTCCGGGGAGCAACTACGAGCAGTACTTC.

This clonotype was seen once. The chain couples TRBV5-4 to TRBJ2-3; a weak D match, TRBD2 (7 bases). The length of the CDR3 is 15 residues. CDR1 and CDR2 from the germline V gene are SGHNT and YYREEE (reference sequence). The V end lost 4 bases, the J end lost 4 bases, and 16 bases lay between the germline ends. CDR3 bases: TGTGCCAGCAGCCCTGGGGGGGCGAGCGCAGATACGCAGTATTTT. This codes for CASSPGGASADTQYF.

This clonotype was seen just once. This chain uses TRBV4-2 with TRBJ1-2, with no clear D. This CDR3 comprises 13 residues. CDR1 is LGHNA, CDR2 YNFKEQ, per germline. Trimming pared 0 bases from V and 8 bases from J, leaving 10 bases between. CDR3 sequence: CASSQEGLEGYTF. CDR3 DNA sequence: TGTGCCAGCAGCCAAGAAGGGTTAGAGGGCTACACCTTC.

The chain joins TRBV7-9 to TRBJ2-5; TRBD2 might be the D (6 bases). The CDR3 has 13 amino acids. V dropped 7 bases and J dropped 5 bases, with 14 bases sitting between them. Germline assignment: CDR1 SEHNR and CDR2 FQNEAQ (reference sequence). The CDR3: CASTLGSGETQYF. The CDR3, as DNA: TGTGCCAGCACCCTCGGGAGCGGGGAGACCCAGTACTTC. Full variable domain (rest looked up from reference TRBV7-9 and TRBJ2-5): DTGVSQNPRHKITKRGQNVTFRCDPISEHNRLYWYRQTLGQGPEFLTYFQNEAQLEKSRLLSDRFSAERPKGSFSTLEIQRTEQGDSAMYLCASTLGSGETQYFGPGTRLLVL.

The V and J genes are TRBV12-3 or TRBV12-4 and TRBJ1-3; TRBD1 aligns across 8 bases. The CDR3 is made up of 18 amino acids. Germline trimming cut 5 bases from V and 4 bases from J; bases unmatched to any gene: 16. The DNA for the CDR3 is TGTGCCAGCAGTCAGCAGGGGGCCCTCGACAAAGGGGGAAACACCATATATTTT. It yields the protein CASSQQGALDKGGNTIYF.